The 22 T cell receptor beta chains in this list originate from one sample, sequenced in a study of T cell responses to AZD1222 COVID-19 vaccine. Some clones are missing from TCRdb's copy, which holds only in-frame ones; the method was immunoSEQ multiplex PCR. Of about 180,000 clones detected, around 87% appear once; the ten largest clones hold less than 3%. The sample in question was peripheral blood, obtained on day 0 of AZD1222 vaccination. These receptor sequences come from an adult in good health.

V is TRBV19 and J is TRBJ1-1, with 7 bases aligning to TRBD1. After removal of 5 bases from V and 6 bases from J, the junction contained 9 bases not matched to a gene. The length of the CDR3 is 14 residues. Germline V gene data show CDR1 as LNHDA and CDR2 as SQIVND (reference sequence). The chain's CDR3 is CASSVQGGRAEAFF. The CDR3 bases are TGTGCCAGTAGTGTGCAGGGGGGGAGGGCTGAAGCTTTCTTT.

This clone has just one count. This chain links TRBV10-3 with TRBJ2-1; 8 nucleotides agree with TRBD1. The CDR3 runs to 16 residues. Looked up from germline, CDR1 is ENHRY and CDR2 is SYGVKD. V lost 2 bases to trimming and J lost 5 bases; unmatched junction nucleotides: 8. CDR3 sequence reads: CAISEPDRVRDNEQFF. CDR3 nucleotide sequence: TGTGCCATCAGTGAGCCGGACAGGGTTCGTGACAATGAGCAGTTCTTC.

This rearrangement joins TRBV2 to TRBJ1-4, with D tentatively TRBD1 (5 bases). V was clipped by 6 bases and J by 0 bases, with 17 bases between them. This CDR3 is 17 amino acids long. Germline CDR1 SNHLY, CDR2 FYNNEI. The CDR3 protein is CASSVARDSSTNEKLFF. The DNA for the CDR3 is TGTGCCAGCAGCGTCGCCAGGGATTCTTCAACTAATGAAAAACTGTTTTTT.

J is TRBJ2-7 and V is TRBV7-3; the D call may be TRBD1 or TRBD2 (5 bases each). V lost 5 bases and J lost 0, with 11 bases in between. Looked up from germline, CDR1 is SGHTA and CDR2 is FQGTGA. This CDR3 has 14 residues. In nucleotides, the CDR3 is TGTGCCAGCAGCCTGGGACCCTACTCCTACGAGCAGTACTTC. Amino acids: CASSLGPYSYEQYF.

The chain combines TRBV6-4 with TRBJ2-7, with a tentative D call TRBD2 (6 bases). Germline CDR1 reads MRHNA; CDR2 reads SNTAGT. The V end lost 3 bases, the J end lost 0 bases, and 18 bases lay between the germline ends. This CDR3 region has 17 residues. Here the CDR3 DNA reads TGTGCCAGCAGTGAACGGGGCGGCGGGACCCACTCCTACGAGCAGTACTTC. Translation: CASSERGGGTHSYEQYF.

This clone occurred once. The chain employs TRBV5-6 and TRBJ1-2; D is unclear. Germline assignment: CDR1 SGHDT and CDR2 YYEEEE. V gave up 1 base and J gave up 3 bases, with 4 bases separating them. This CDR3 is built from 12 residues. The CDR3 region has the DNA TGTGCCAGCAGCTTGCTAGACTATGGCTACACCTTC. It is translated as CASSLLDYGYTF.

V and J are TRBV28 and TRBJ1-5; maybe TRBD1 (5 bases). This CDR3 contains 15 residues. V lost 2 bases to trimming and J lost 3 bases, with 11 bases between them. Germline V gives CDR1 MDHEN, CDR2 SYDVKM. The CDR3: CASSLGGAFNQPQHF. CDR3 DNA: TGTGCCAGCAGTTTAGGAGGGGCCTTCAATCAGCCCCAGCATTTT.

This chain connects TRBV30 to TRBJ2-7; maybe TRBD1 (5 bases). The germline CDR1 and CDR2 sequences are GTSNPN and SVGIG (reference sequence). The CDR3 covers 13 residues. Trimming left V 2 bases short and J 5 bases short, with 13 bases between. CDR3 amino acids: CAWSQGSINEQYF. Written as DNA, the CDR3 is TGTGCCTGGAGTCAGGGATCGATCAACGAGCAGTACTTC.

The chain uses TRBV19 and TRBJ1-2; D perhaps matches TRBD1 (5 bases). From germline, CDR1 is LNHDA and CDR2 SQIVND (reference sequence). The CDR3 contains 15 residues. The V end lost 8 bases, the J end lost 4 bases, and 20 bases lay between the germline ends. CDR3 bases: TGTGCCAGTGAGGGTGGAGGGGCTCAATTCTATGGCTACACCTTC. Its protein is CASEGGGAQFYGYTF.

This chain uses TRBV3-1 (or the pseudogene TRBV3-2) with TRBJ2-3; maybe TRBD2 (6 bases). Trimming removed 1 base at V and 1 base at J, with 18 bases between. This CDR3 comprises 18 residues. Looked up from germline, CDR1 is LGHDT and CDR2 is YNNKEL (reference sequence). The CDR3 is CASSQAAPAIAGTDTQYF. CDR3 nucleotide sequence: TGTGCCAGCAGCCAAGCCGCCCCGGCAATAGCGGGCACAGATACGCAGTATTTT.

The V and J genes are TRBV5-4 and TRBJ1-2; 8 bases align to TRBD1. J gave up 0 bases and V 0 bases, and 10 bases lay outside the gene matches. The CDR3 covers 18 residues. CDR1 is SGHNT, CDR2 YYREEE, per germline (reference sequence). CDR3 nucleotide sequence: TGTGCCAGCAGCTTGGGGGGACAGGACCGAGCAGCTAACTATGGCTACACCTTC. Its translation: CASSLGGQDRAANYGYTF.

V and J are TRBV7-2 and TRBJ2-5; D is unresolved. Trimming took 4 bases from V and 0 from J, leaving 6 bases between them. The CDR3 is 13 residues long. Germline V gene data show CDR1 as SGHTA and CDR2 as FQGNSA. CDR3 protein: CASSSRNQETQYF. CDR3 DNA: TGTGCCAGCAGCTCACGGAACCAAGAGACCCAGTACTTC.

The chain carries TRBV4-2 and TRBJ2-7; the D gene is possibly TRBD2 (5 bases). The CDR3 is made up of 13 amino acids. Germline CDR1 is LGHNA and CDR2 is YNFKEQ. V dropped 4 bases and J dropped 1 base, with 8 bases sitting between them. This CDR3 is CASSPGVSYEQYF. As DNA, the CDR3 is TGTGCCAGCAGCCCCGGGGTTTCCTACGAGCAGTACTTC.

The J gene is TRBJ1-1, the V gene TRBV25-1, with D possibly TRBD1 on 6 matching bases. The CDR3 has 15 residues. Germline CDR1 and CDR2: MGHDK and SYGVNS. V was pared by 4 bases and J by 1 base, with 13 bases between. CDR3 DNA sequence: TGTGCCAGCAGTGGAAAAGGGGGGGAGAACACTGAAGCTTTCTTT. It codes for CASSGKGGENTEAFF.

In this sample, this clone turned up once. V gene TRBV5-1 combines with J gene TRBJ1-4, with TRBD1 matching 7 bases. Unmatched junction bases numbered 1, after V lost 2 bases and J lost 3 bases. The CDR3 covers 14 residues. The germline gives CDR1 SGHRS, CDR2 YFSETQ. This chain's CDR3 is CASSFGTANEKLFF. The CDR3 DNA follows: TGCGCCAGCAGCTTTGGGACAGCTAATGAAAAACTGTTTTTT.

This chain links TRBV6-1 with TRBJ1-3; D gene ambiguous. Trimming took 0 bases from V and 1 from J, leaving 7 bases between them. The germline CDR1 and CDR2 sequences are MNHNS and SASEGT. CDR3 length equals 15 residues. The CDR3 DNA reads TGTGCCAGCAGTGAAGCGGTGGGTTCTGGAAACACCATATATTTT. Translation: CASSEAVGSGNTIYF.

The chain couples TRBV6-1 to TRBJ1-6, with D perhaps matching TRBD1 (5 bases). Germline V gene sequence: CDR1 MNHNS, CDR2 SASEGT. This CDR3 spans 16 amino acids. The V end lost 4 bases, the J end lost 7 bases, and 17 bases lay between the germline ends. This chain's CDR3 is CASSGGDDRPNSPLHF. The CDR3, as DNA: TGTGCCAGCAGTGGGGGGGACGACCGACCCAATTCACCCCTCCACTTT.

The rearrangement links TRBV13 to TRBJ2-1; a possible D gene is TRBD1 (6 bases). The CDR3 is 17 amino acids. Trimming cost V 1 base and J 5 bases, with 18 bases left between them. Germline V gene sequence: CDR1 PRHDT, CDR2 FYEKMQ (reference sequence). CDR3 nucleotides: TGTGCCAGCAGCTTAGATTACCAGGGGAAAAGGGACAATGAGCAGTTCTTC. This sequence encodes CASSLDYQGKRDNEQFF.

CDR3 residues: CASSLAPDNTEAFF. The CDR3 region has the DNA TGTGCCAGCAGCTTAGCGCCAGATAACACTGAAGCTTTCTTT. The chain uses TRBV7-2 and TRBJ1-1; D remains unclear. The CDR3 has 14 amino acids. Trimming cost V 0 bases and J 2 bases, with 7 bases left between them. Germline V gene sequence: CDR1 SGHTA, CDR2 FQGNSA.

CDR3 in DNA: TGTGCCAGTAGTATTCAGGCGGCTCAGCCCCAGCATTTT. Its translation is CASSIQAAQPQHF. This sequence joins TRBV19 and TRBJ1-5, with no clear D. This CDR3 region has 13 residues. The germline V gene encodes CDR1 LNHDA and CDR2 SQIVND (reference sequence). The V and J ends lost 3 bases and 6 bases respectively, with 9 bases between them.

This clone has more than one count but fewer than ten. The DNA of the CDR3 is TGTGCCAGCAGCGTAGGGTCGTACACTGAAGCTTTCTTT. This encodes CASSVGSYTEAFF. The chain employs TRBV9 and TRBJ1-1; no reliable D call. Germline loops: CDR1 SGDLS, CDR2 YYNGEE. The CDR3 is 13 residues long. The V end lost 0 bases, the J end lost 3 bases, and 6 bases lay between the germline ends.

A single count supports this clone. The CDR3: CASSATRVDGYTF. CDR3 DNA sequence: TGTGCCAGCAGCGCAACCAGGGTGGATGGCTACACCTTC. V is TRBV9 and J is TRBJ1-2, with D possibly TRBD1 on 5 matching bases. Trimming removed 3 bases at V and 6 bases at J, with 12 bases between. The CDR3 covers 13 residues. From germline, CDR1 is SGDLS and CDR2 YYNGEE.